This passage covers 27 T cell receptor beta chains from one sample sequenced in a study of cytomegalovirus exposure and HLA in healthy donors. With 60 Vbeta and 13 Jbeta primers, the PCR was carried out. Libraries were prepared by immunoSEQ multiplex PCR; TCRdb keeps only in-frame clonotypes and omits some of them. The profile covers 200,000 to 250,000 clones, with 77% appearing a single time and approximately 2.6% taken by the ten largest. The specimen sequenced was PBMCs. These TCRs come from a woman aged 55-70 years in good health and CMV-seropositive.

The V gene is TRBV10-3, the J gene TRBJ1-3; 8 bases match TRBD1. Germline CDR1 ENHRY, CDR2 SYGVKD. V gave up 3 bases and J gave up 4 bases; unmatched junction bases: 2. CDR3 size: 14 residues. CDR3 loop: CAISEGQGGNTIYF. The CDR3 DNA reads as TGTGCCATCAGTGAAGGACAGGGAGGAAACACCATATATTTT.

The chain combines TRBV5-4 with TRBJ1-2; TRBD1 aligns across 11 bases. CDR3 size: 17 residues. The J segment lost 4 bases and the V segment lost 3 bases, leaving 11 bases of the junction unmatched. The germline gives CDR1 SGHNT, CDR2 YYREEE (reference sequence). The CDR3 here is CASSSGAFGTGGYGYTF. CDR3 DNA sequence: TGTGCCAGCAGCTCTGGGGCGTTCGGGACAGGGGGCTATGGCTACACCTTC.

This clone was recorded only once. The chain recombines TRBV18 with TRBJ2-2; 8 nucleotides agree with TRBD1. The CDR3 has 14 amino acids. The trim removed 3 bases at V and 5 bases at J, leaving 2 bases unmatched. CDR1 is KGHSH, CDR2 LQKENI, per germline. CDR3 sequence (DNA): TGTGCCAGCTCACCGGACAGGGAAACCGGGGAGCTGTTTTTT. Protein: CASSPDRETGELFF.

The J gene is TRBJ2-1, the V gene TRBV12-5; D perhaps matches TRBD2 (6 bases). The CDR3 extends over 14 amino acids. Per germline, CDR1 LGHNT and CDR2 FRNRAP. The V end was cut by 7 bases, the J end by 0 bases, with 10 bases between. DNA for the CDR3: TGTGCTAGTGCGTTAGCGGTCTCCTACAATGAGCAGTTCTTC. Its translation is CASALAVSYNEQFF.

This clone appeared once. The chain uses TRBV19 and TRBJ1-2; 8 bases are shared with TRBD1. This CDR3 has 14 residues. The V gene end was trimmed by 7 bases and the J gene end by 4 bases; junction bases not matched to a gene: 8. CDR1 is LNHDA, CDR2 SQIVND, per germline (reference sequence). As DNA, the CDR3 is TGTGCCAGTACCCCCGGGACAGGCAGCTATGGCTACACCTTC. It specifies CASTPGTGSYGYTF.

This clone is a singleton in its sample. In DNA form, the CDR3 reads TGCGCCAGCAGCCAGGGAGGGGGAGGACCCGAGCAGTACTTC. Its translation: CASSQGGGGPEQYF. This chain uses TRBV4-1 with TRBJ2-5, with D possibly TRBD2 on 7 matching bases. The DNA end lines up better with TRBJ2-7; the J call may be wrong. Germline values: CDR1 MGHRA, CDR2 YSYEKL. The CDR3 runs to 14 residues.

Remarks on this clone: In the same sample, other DNA sequences code for this CDR3. This chain links TRBV18 with TRBJ1-1; maybe TRBD1 (6 bases). Germline CDR1 and CDR2: KGHSH and LQKENI. This CDR3 region has 13 residues. V was cut by 3 bases and J by 5 bases, with 10 bases left in between. This CDR3 reads CASSPDRGTEAFF. The CDR3, as DNA: TGTGCCAGCTCACCGGACAGAGGGACTGAAGCTTTCTTT.

This clone was seen a handful of times. The genes are TRBV5-4 and TRBJ1-6; 7 bases map to TRBD1. The CDR3 has 15 amino acids. Germline V gene data show CDR1 as SGHNT and CDR2 as YYREEE (reference sequence). J gave up 7 bases and V 4 bases, and 8 bases lay outside the gene matches. CDR3 DNA: TGTGCCAGCAGCACCCGACAGGGTTGGAATTCACCCCTCCACTTT. It translates to CASSTRQGWNSPLHF.

This clone was seen once. The chain employs TRBV7-9 and TRBJ2-3; 8 nucleotides align to TRBD2. Germline V CDR1 and CDR2: SEHNR, FQNEAQ (reference sequence). The CDR3 loop spans 16 amino acids. The J segment lost 2 bases and the V segment lost 1 base, leaving 5 bases of the junction unmatched. The CDR3: CASSLGGGQATDTQYF. Here the CDR3 DNA reads TGTGCCAGCAGCTTAGGCGGGGGGCAGGCCACAGATACGCAGTATTTT.

The rearrangement joins TRBV28 to TRBJ1-2; weak D call: TRBD1 (6 bases). The V end was cut by 6 bases, the J end by 7 bases, with 18 bases between. Germline CDR1 reads MDHEN; CDR2 reads SYDVKM. The length of the CDR3 is 14 residues. The CDR3 spells CASSSADRLAGYTF. The CDR3, as DNA: TGTGCCAGCAGCTCAGCCGACAGGTTGGCTGGCTACACCTTC.

V and J are TRBV12-5 and TRBJ2-5; 14 bases are shared with TRBD2. V shed 4 bases, J shed 2 bases, and the junction held 12 bases outside the gene matches. The V gene's germline CDR1 is LGHNT and CDR2 FRNRAP. The CDR3 covers 19 residues. The CDR3, as DNA: TGTGCTAGTGGTTACCGACTAGCGGGAGGGCCCAATATTCAAGAGACCCAGTACTTC. Its protein product is CASGYRLAGGPNIQETQYF.

The CDR3 region is CASSLRGYGYTF. The CDR3 nucleotides read TGTGCCAGCAGTTTAAGGGGGTATGGCTACACCTTC. The genes are TRBV28 and TRBJ1-2; TRBD1 might be the D (6 bases). V was shortened by 2 bases and J by 5 bases, with 6 bases between the two germline ends. In germline, CDR1 is MDHEN, CDR2 SYDVKM. The CDR3 contains 12 residues.

The chain carries TRBV30 and TRBJ1-3; D is ambiguous. CDR1 GTSNPN and CDR2 SVGIG come from the germline V gene (reference sequence). The ends were cut back, 0 bases at V and 0 bases at J, with 15 bases in the middle. The CDR3 is 17 residues long. Here the CDR3 reads CAWSVSTYSLSGNTIYF. Here the CDR3 DNA reads TGTGCCTGGAGTGTTAGCACATACTCCCTCTCTGGAAACACCATATATTTT.

This clone has only a few counts. The V gene is TRBV28, the J gene TRBJ2-5, with TRBD1 identical over 8 bases. CDR3 length equals 14 residues. V lost 2 bases and J lost 5; bases outside the gene matches: 4. Germline CDR1 reads MDHEN; CDR2 reads SYDVKM. CDR3 residues: CASSLQGAWETQYF. DNA of the CDR3: TGTGCCAGCAGTTTACAGGGGGCATGGGAGACCCAGTACTTC.

A few counts support this clone. The rearrangement links TRBV7-3 to TRBJ2-7; weak D call: TRBD2 (6 bases). The germline V gene encodes CDR1 SGHTA and CDR2 FQGTGA. This CDR3 spans 11 amino acids. V dropped 4 bases and J dropped 7 bases, with 8 bases sitting between them. CDR3 sequence reads: CASSWRGEQYF. DNA of the CDR3: TGTGCCAGCAGCTGGAGGGGAGAGCAGTACTTC.

V is TRBV15 and J is TRBJ2-5; possible D gene TRBD2, 5 bases. V was shortened by 0 bases and J by 5 bases, with 10 bases between the two germline ends. The germline CDR1 and CDR2 sequences are LNHNV and YYDKDF (reference sequence). The CDR3 spans 14 residues. CDR3: CATSRDRGTETQYF. In nucleotides, the CDR3 is TGTGCCACCAGCAGAGATCGGGGAACGGAGACCCAGTACTTC.

The chain employs TRBV5-1 and TRBJ1-2, with TRBD1 matching over 8 bases. Trimming took 3 bases from V and 6 from J; bases not matched to a gene: 7. Germline V CDR1 and CDR2: SGHRS, YFSETQ. The CDR3 length is 14 residues. The CDR3 protein is CASSSTRTGNGYTF. The DNA of the CDR3 is TGCGCCAGCAGCTCGACGAGGACAGGGAATGGCTACACCTTC.

V usage is TRBV18 and J usage is TRBJ2-1; weak D call: TRBD2 (6 bases). CDR3 length: 14 residues. Between the trimmed V and J ends, which lost 2 bases and 4 bases, there was a span of 9 bases. Germline values: CDR1 KGHSH, CDR2 LQKENI. The CDR3 nucleotides are TGTGCCAGCTCACCAACAGGACTATACAATGAGCAGTTCTTC. Translating gives CASSPTGLYNEQFF.

This clone was recorded a few times. This chain joins TRBV5-1 and TRBJ2-5, with 10 bases lining up with TRBD2. J lost 0 bases, V lost 4 bases, and 3 bases had no gene match. The germline gives CDR1 SGHRS, CDR2 YFSETQ. The CDR3 totals 15 residues. The CDR3 sequence is CASSRGLAYQETQYF. The DNA for the CDR3 is TGCGCCAGCAGCAGGGGACTAGCGTACCAAGAGACCCAGTACTTC.

The rearrangement uses TRBV15 and TRBJ2-5; 10 positions agree with TRBD1. In germline, CDR1 is LNHNV, CDR2 YYDKDF (reference sequence). Trimming took 4 bases from V and 2 from J; bases not matched to a gene: 4. The CDR3 is made up of 15 amino acids. DNA of the CDR3: TGTGCCACCAGCACCAAGGACAGGGGGCAAGAGACCCAGTACTTC. Amino acids: CATSTKDRGQETQYF.

The chain uses TRBV5-1 and TRBJ1-3; tentative D call: TRBD1 (5 bases). The germline V and J ends were trimmed by 0 bases and 2 bases, with 12 bases remaining between them. The CDR3 has 16 amino acids. Germline CDR1 is SGHRS and CDR2 is YFSETQ. In DNA, the CDR3 is TGCGCCAGCAGCTTGGAGGGGCATTTCACTGGAAACACCATATATTTT. Protein: CASSLEGHFTGNTIYF.

A few counts support this clone. The chain employs TRBV4-3 and TRBJ1-4; 7 bases match TRBD1. V was clipped by 5 bases and J by 3 bases; unmatched bases: 3. The CDR3 extends over 14 amino acids. The germline V gene has CDR1 LGHNA and CDR2 YSLEER. The CDR3 region has the DNA TGCGCCAGCAGCGCTGGACAGGCTAATGAAAAACTGTTTTTT. Protein product: CASSAGQANEKLFF.

CDR3 sequence reads: CASSGQGGNNSPLHF. In DNA form, the CDR3 reads TGTGCCAGCAGTGGACAGGGAGGAAATAATTCACCCCTCCACTTT. V gene TRBV6-1 combines with J gene TRBJ1-6; 7 nucleotides line up with TRBD1. The trim removed 4 bases at V and 5 bases at J, leaving 5 bases unmatched. CDR3 length: 15 amino acids. CDR1 and CDR2 from the germline V gene are MNHNS and SASEGT.

This clone was seen at least ten times. The J gene is TRBJ1-6, the V gene TRBV11-2; 9 bases agree with TRBD1. V dropped 0 bases and J dropped 10; count of bases not matched to a gene: 7. CDR1 and CDR2 (germline): SGHAT, FQNNGV. The CDR3 extends over 16 amino acids. CDR3 amino acids: CASSLDPDRGRSPLHF. CDR3 coding DNA: TGTGCCAGCAGCTTAGATCCGGACAGGGGTCGATCACCCCTCCACTTT.

With regard to this clone: Its ends do not fully match the called genes, so a read error is possible. V and J are TRBV10-3 and TRBJ2-7, with D perhaps TRBD2 (6 bases). Germline V gene sequence: CDR1 ENHRY, CDR2 SYGVKD. This CDR3 comprises 14 residues. DNA of the CDR3: TGTGCCATCAGTGCGCAGGCGGGGTCCTCCGAGCAGTACTTC. Translating gives CAISAQAGSSEQYF.

The chain links TRBV5-4 to TRBJ2-5, with 8 nucleotides matching TRBD1. The CDR3 totals 17 residues. Germline trimming cut 2 bases from V and 1 base from J; bases unmatched to any gene: 10. From germline, CDR1 is SGHNT and CDR2 YYREEE (reference sequence). CDR3 in DNA: TGTGCCAGCAGCTTTAAGTCGACAGGGGCCGCCCAAGAGACCCAGTACTTC. This sequence encodes CASSFKSTGAAQETQYF.

The count of this clone is one. This rearrangement joins TRBV7-2 to TRBJ2-3; D is unresolved. The germline V gene has CDR1 SGHTA and CDR2 FQGNSA. Trimming took 3 bases from V and 1 from J, leaving 11 bases between them. The CDR3 has 15 residues. CDR3 coding DNA: TGTGCCAGCAGCTTTATCTCTACAGGCACAGATACGCAGTATTTT. As protein: CASSFISTGTDTQYF.